The clone carrying this T cell receptor beta chain was recorded once. Its antigen is unidentified. In germline, CDR1 is SGHDT, CDR2 YYEEEE. This CDR3 has 14 residues. Trimming removed 4 bases at V and 2 bases at J, with 13 bases between. Focal radiation with ipilimumab CTLA-4 blockade was given to patients with chemo-refractory metastatic non-small-cell lung cancer. These data belong to a study of radiotherapy plus CTLA-4 blockade in lung cancer. Study results and caveats: Response was reportedly best predicted by early blood T cell clone dynamics, with interferon-beta. Radiotherapy plus ipilimumab was followed by expansion in blood of tumor-derived TCR clones.

TCRdb keeps only in-frame clones here, not all; method: immunoSEQ multiplex PCR. Here the sample spans 30,000 to 40,000 clones, over 70% being singletons. The material was peripheral blood, obtained from a patient treated with radiotherapy plus ipilimumab. The chain links TRBV5-6 to TRBJ2-7; D uncertain. This receptor was obtained from a human donor with non-small cell lung cancer that progressed on radiotherapy plus ipilimumab. DNA for the CDR3: TGTGCCAGCAGCCTGGAGTGGAAGCCCTACGAGCAGTACTTC. Amino acids: CASSLEWKPYEQYF.